The rows below give T cell receptor beta chains drawn from one sample of a study of shared clonotypes between healthy human individuals. Sequencing used immunoSEQ multiplex PCR; TCRdb keeps in-frame clones, though not all of them. The sample shows about 1 million clones, 65% to 75% of them seen only once. The specimen sequenced was memory CD4+ T cells sorted from blood. These receptors all come from a man aged 18 to 35 in good health. CDR3s include the opening cysteine and the closing phenylalanine or tryptophan. Fields, in order: D gene, J gene, V gene, clone size, CDR3 DNA, CDR3 protein. D genes are given only for firm matches. Rows may omit the clone size; those that give it use once, few, many or a size class.

D gene: NA; J gene: TRBJ2-3; V gene: TRBV18; clone size: NA; CDR3 DNA: TGTGCCAGCTCACCACCTGTATTATGGCCAGAGGGGCGCACAGATACGCAGTATTTT; CDR3 protein: CASSPPVLWPEGRTDTQYF
D gene: NA; J gene: TRBJ2-7; V gene: TRBV7-7; clone size: NA; CDR3 DNA: TGTGCTAGCAGCTTAAACAGGCTGGACGAGCAGTACTTC; CDR3 protein: CASSLNRLDEQYF
D gene: TRBD1; J gene: TRBJ2-2; V gene: TRBV28; clone size: NA; CDR3 DNA: TGTGCCAGCAGTAGCCCCGGGACAGGGTACCCCGGGGAGCTGTTTTTT; CDR3 protein: CASSSPGTGYPGELFF
D gene: NA; J gene: TRBJ1-6; V gene: TRBV19; clone size: NA; CDR3 DNA: TGTGCCAGTACTCAACAGAAAGGTTCATCACCCCTCCACTTT; CDR3 protein: CASTQQKGSSPLHF
D gene: NA; J gene: TRBJ1-3; V gene: TRBV5-4; clone size: few; CDR3 DNA: TGTGCCAGCAGCCACACAGGGAGTACTGGAAACACCATATATTTT; CDR3 protein: CASSHTGSTGNTIYF
D gene: NA; J gene: TRBJ2-5; V gene: TRBV5-1; clone size: NA; CDR3 DNA: TGCGCCAGCAGCTTGACCCCGGAGACCCAGTACTTC; CDR3 protein: CASSLTPETQYF
D gene: NA; J gene: TRBJ1-2; V gene: TRBV18; clone size: NA; CDR3 DNA: TGTGCCAGCTCACCACGTAACGGGGACTATGGCTACACCTTC; CDR3 protein: CASSPRNGDYGYTF
D gene: TRBD1; J gene: TRBJ2-1; V gene: TRBV5-4; clone size: NA; CDR3 DNA: TGTGCCAGCAGCTTAGGACAGGGCAATGAGCAGTTCTTC; CDR3 protein: CASSLGQGNEQFF
D gene: TRBD2; J gene: TRBJ2-5; V gene: TRBV5-1; clone size: NA; CDR3 DNA: TGCGCCAGCAGCTCGCTTGTCAGGGTAGCGGGGGAAGAGACCCAGTACTTC; CDR3 protein: CASSSLVRVAGEETQYF
D gene: NA; J gene: TRBJ2-5; V gene: TRBV18; clone size: NA; CDR3 DNA: TGTGCCAGCTCACCACGAACAGGGGGGGAGGAGACCCAGTACTTC; CDR3 protein: CASSPRTGGEETQYF
D gene: TRBD1; J gene: TRBJ1-5; V gene: TRBV19; clone size: NA; CDR3 DNA: TGTGCCAGTAGTATAGACGGAGGGGGCTCAAGCAATCAGCCCCAGCATTTT; CDR3 protein: CASSIDGGGSSNQPQHF
D gene: NA; J gene: TRBJ1-5; V gene: TRBV5-5; clone size: NA; CDR3 DNA: TGTGCCAGCAGCTTGGACAGCTACCTTAATCAGCCCCAGCATTTT; CDR3 protein: CASSLDSYLNQPQHF
D gene: NA; J gene: TRBJ1-5; V gene: TRBV27; clone size: NA; CDR3 DNA: TGTGCCAGCCCGGCCGGGGCGCTCGATAAGCCCCAGCATTTT; CDR3 protein: CASPAGALDKPQHF
D gene: TRBD1; J gene: TRBJ1-3; V gene: TRBV27; clone size: NA; CDR3 DNA: TGTGCCAGCAGCTCGGACAGGGTTGGAAACACCATATATTTT; CDR3 protein: CASSSDRVGNTIYF
D gene: NA; J gene: TRBJ2-7; V gene: TRBV5-1; clone size: NA; CDR3 DNA: TGCGCCAGCCGGATAGACCCGACGGGCTACGAGCAGTACTTC; CDR3 protein: CASRIDPTGYEQYF
D gene: TRBD2; J gene: TRBJ2-5; V gene: TRBV27; clone size: NA; CDR3 DNA: TGTGCCAGCAGTTTTGGGGGGGGCGGGAGGTTTCAAGAGACCCAGTACTTC; CDR3 protein: CASSFGGGGRFQETQYF
D gene: NA; J gene: TRBJ1-1; V gene: TRBV5-6; clone size: few; CDR3 DNA: TGTGCCAGCAGCTTGGCGGGGGGGAACACTGAAGCTTTCTTT; CDR3 protein: CASSLAGGNTEAFF
D gene: TRBD2; J gene: TRBJ2-1; V gene: TRBV5-1; clone size: few; CDR3 DNA: TGCGCCAGCAACGGGAGGTTAGATAATGAGCAGTTCTTC; CDR3 protein: CASNGRLDNEQFF
D gene: NA; J gene: TRBJ2-7; V gene: TRBV19; clone size: NA; CDR3 DNA: TGTGCCAGTAGTACTTCCCCCAGCTCCTACGAGCAGTACTTC; CDR3 protein: CASSTSPSSYEQYF
D gene: NA; J gene: TRBJ1-1; V gene: TRBV30; clone size: few; CDR3 DNA: TGTGCCTGGAAAGTTTCAACCGCTGAAGCTTTCTTT; CDR3 protein: CAWKVSTAEAFF
D gene: NA; J gene: TRBJ1-2; V gene: TRBV5-4; clone size: NA; CDR3 DNA: TGTGCCAGCACGGCAGCACTCGATTCTAACTATGGCTACACCTTC; CDR3 protein: CASTAALDSNYGYTF
D gene: NA; J gene: TRBJ2-3; V gene: TRBV5-1; clone size: NA; CDR3 DNA: TGCGCCAGCCTACAGGGTGTAGGAACAGATACGCAGTATTTT; CDR3 protein: CASLQGVGTDTQYF
D gene: TRBD1; J gene: TRBJ2-6; V gene: TRBV29-1; clone size: NA; CDR3 DNA: TGCAGCGTCGAAGGACAGGGCTCAGACGGGGCCAACGTCCTGACTTTC; CDR3 protein: CSVEGQGSDGANVLTF
D gene: NA; J gene: TRBJ2-5; V gene: TRBV7-9; clone size: NA; CDR3 DNA: TGTGCCAGCAGCGCCCTCGAGACTAGTTTTTGGGGGGAGACCCAGTACTTC; CDR3 protein: CASSALETSFWGETQYF
D gene: NA; J gene: TRBJ2-7; V gene: TRBV7-2; clone size: NA; CDR3 DNA: TGTGCCAGCAGCTTAGTTCCCGGATACGAGCAGTACTTC; CDR3 protein: CASSLVPGYEQYF
D gene: NA; J gene: TRBJ2-1; V gene: TRBV6-1; clone size: once; CDR3 DNA: TGTGCCAGCAGTGAGGGCAAGCAGTTCTTC; CDR3 protein: CASSEGKQFF
D gene: NA; J gene: TRBJ2-7; V gene: TRBV5-1; clone size: few; CDR3 DNA: TGCGCCAGCAGCCTCGAGTACTCCTACGAGCAGTACTTC; CDR3 protein: CASSLEYSYEQYF
D gene: NA; J gene: TRBJ2-2; V gene: TRBV5-6; clone size: NA; CDR3 DNA: TGTGCCAGCAGCTACCTAGAAAGGTACACCGGGGAGCTGTTTTTT; CDR3 protein: CASSYLERYTGELFF
D gene: TRBD2; J gene: TRBJ2-3; V gene: TRBV4-2; clone size: many; CDR3 DNA: TGTGCCAGCAGCCAGCGGGGGGACCCCACAGATACGCAGTATTTT; CDR3 protein: CASSQRGDPTDTQYF
D gene: NA; J gene: TRBJ1-5; V gene: TRBV6-1; clone size: NA; CDR3 DNA: TGTGCCAGCAGTGCCAGGGGTGGCAATCAGCCCCAGCATTTT; CDR3 protein: CASSARGGNQPQHF
D gene: TRBD2; J gene: TRBJ2-7; V gene: TRBV7-2; clone size: NA; CDR3 DNA: TGTGCCAGCAGCTTAGAACTAGCGCGGTCCTACGAGCAGTACTTC; CDR3 protein: CASSLELARSYEQYF
D gene: NA; J gene: TRBJ2-3; V gene: TRBV19; clone size: few; CDR3 DNA: TGTGCCAGTAGTATATCACTCACAGATACGCAGTATTTT; CDR3 protein: CASSISLTDTQYF
D gene: TRBD1; J gene: TRBJ2-7; V gene: TRBV18; clone size: NA; CDR3 DNA: TGTGCCAGCTCACCAGACAGGGGGCCCTACGAGCAGTACTTC; CDR3 protein: CASSPDRGPYEQYF
D gene: NA; J gene: TRBJ2-7; V gene: TRBV5-6; clone size: NA; CDR3 DNA: TGTGCCAGCAGCTTACCAGCCTCCTACGAGCAGTACTTC; CDR3 protein: CASSLPASYEQYF
D gene: NA; J gene: TRBJ2-7; V gene: TRBV7-2; clone size: NA; CDR3 DNA: TGTGCCAGCAGCGCTTTGGGTAGCAGTTACGAGCAGTACTTC; CDR3 protein: CASSALGSSYEQYF
D gene: TRBD1; J gene: TRBJ2-3; V gene: TRBV4-1; clone size: NA; CDR3 DNA: TGCGCCAGCAGCTACCGGACAGGGACAGGGGATACGCAGTATTTT; CDR3 protein: CASSYRTGTGDTQYF
D gene: TRBD1; J gene: TRBJ2-1; V gene: TRBV7-9; clone size: NA; CDR3 DNA: TGTGCCAGCAGCTTATTGTTAGGGGGCCTCCAGTTCTTC; CDR3 protein: CASSLLLGGLQFF
D gene: NA; J gene: TRBJ2-1; V gene: TRBV2; clone size: NA; CDR3 DNA: TGTGCCAGCAAAGACCAAATCTCCTACAATGAGCAGTTCTTC; CDR3 protein: CASKDQISYNEQFF
D gene: TRBD1; J gene: TRBJ1-5; V gene: TRBV27; clone size: NA; CDR3 DNA: TGTGCCAGCAGCCAGGGGGTCGTTCAGCCCCAGCATTTT; CDR3 protein: CASSQGVVQPQHF
D gene: NA; J gene: TRBJ2-3; V gene: TRBV6-1; clone size: NA; CDR3 DNA: TGTGCCAGCAGGGGGGAGCCCCCAGATACGCAGTATTTT; CDR3 protein: CASRGEPPDTQYF
D gene: NA; J gene: TRBJ2-7; V gene: TRBV29-1; clone size: NA; CDR3 DNA: TGCAGCGTAGAGGGGGACAATACCTACGAGCAGTACTTC; CDR3 protein: CSVEGDNTYEQYF
D gene: NA; J gene: TRBJ2-1; V gene: TRBV6-1; clone size: NA; CDR3 DNA: TGTGCCAGCACAACCCAAAAGGGCAATGAGCAGTTCTTC; CDR3 protein: CASTTQKGNEQFF
D gene: NA; J gene: TRBJ2-5; V gene: TRBV11-2; clone size: NA; CDR3 DNA: TGTGCCAGCAGCTTACAGGGTAAACAGACCCAGTACTTC; CDR3 protein: CASSLQGKQTQYF